What follows are 30 T cell receptor beta chains derived from one specimen sequenced in a study of identical twins. TCRdb fed the 5' RACE reads into MiXCR, producing one record per CDR3 protein. The sample yields approximately 500,000 distinct CDR3 sequences, roughly 26% seen once. This same sample was also taken into another study, of T cells expressing NK-cell markers.

Sequencing used CD4+ T cells sorted from blood. These TCRs come from a woman aged 18-29 years in good health.

This rearrangement joins TRBV7-2 to TRBJ2-7; no reliable D call. The V gene lost 5 bases and the J gene lost 3 bases, with 11 bases spanning the gap. This CDR3 is built from 13 residues. Germline CDR1 and CDR2: SGHTA and FQGNSA. The DNA of the CDR3 is TGTGCCAGCAGCCCCCAACTCGACTACGAGCAGTACTTC. Protein product: CASSPQLDYEQYF.

The table lists this clonotype with many counts. This chain joins TRBV20-1 and TRBJ1-6; D perhaps matches TRBD1 (6 bases). CDR1 and CDR2 (germline): DFQATT, SNEGSKA (reference sequence). CDR3 size: 12 residues. The DNA for the CDR3 is TGCAGCCTACCAGGGGTTAATTCACCCCTCCACTTT. Its protein is CSLPGVNSPLHF.

The chain couples TRBV20-1 to TRBJ2-7; TRBD2 might be the D (7 bases). This CDR3 has 15 amino acids. Per the germline V gene, CDR1 is DFQATT and CDR2 is SNEGSKA (reference sequence). V shed 5 bases and J shed 3 bases, with 20 bases lying between them. DNA of the CDR3: TGCAGTGCTCTTAGTTCCCGGGGGGCTAACTACGAGCAGTACTTC. This codes for CSALSSRGANYEQYF.

The rearrangement joins TRBV7-9 to TRBJ2-3; D is undetermined. Trimming shortened V by 1 base and J by 1 base, and 6 bases separated the two germline ends. Germline assignment: CDR1 SEHNR and CDR2 FQNEAQ (reference sequence). This CDR3 region has 14 residues. The CDR3 reads CASSLVLRTDTQYF. The CDR3 region has the DNA TGTGCCAGCAGCTTAGTGCTACGCACAGATACGCAGTATTTT.

This clonotype was seen a handful of times. This chain joins TRBV20-1 and TRBJ2-7; D unresolved. Germline V CDR1 and CDR2: DFQATT, SNEGSKA (reference sequence). The V and J ends lost 5 bases and 11 bases respectively, with 16 bases between them. This CDR3 contains 11 residues. DNA for the CDR3: TGCAGTGCTCAGTTGGGTAAAGAGGAGTACTTC. This sequence encodes CSAQLGKEEYF.

This clonotype was seen more than once but under ten times. The chain couples TRBV6-4 to TRBJ2-1, with 11 bases aligning to TRBD2. Germline V gene sequence: CDR1 MRHNA, CDR2 SNTAGT. Trimming cost V 0 bases and J 10 bases; bases outside gene matches: 5. The CDR3 runs to 15 residues. The DNA of the CDR3 is TGTGCCAGCAGTGACTCTAGCGGGGGGGCAGGGGAGCAGTTCTTC. It encodes CASSDSSGGAGEQFF.

This clonotype was counted many times. V and J are TRBV7-9 and TRBJ2-5; D unresolved. The CDR3 sequence is 14 residues long. Per germline, CDR1 SEHNR and CDR2 FQNEAQ (reference sequence). Trimming removed 5 bases from V and 5 bases from J, with 15 bases in between. The DNA of the CDR3 is TGTGCCAGCAGCCCTGGGCAGCTAATCGAGACCCAGTACTTC. Translation: CASSPGQLIETQYF.

This rearrangement joins TRBV7-2 to TRBJ2-1; TRBD2 might be the D (6 bases). V was trimmed by 0 bases and J by 6 bases, leaving 18 bases between them. CDR3 length: 17 residues. The germline CDR1 and CDR2 sequences are SGHTA and FQGNSA. As DNA, the CDR3 is TGTGCCAGCAGCTTAGCCGTGAGCGGGTTCTCAGGCAATGAGCAGTTCTTC. Its translation is CASSLAVSGFSGNEQFF.

The chain recombines TRBV12-3 or TRBV12-4 with TRBJ1-2, with 8 bases fitting TRBD1. The trim removed 4 bases at V and 4 bases at J, leaving 5 bases unmatched. This CDR3 spans 14 amino acids. Written as DNA, the CDR3 is TGTGCCAGCAGTTCCCACACAGGGGGCTATGGCTACACCTTC. It codes for CASSSHTGGYGYTF.

The sample holds a few counts of this clonotype. The V call is TRBV5-1, the J call TRBJ2-1; D gene uncertain. Between the trimmed V and J ends, which lost 1 base and 12 bases, there was a span of 14 bases. This CDR3 contains 13 residues. Germline CDR1 is SGHRS and CDR2 is YFSETQ. The CDR3 spells CASSLFTHLVQFF. CDR3 coding DNA: TGCGCCAGCAGCTTGTTCACCCATCTTGTGCAGTTCTTC.

V usage is TRBV4-3 and J usage is TRBJ2-6, with D tentatively TRBD1 (6 bases). The V end lost 4 bases, the J end lost 1 base, and 8 bases lay between the germline ends. The CDR3 loop spans 15 amino acids. CDR1 is LGHNA and CDR2 is YSLEER in the germline V gene. The CDR3 region is CASSPGQSGANVLTF. The CDR3 DNA sequence: TGCGCCAGCAGCCCCGGACAGTCTGGGGCCAACGTCCTGACTTTC.

This CDR3 is CASGAGGRNTGELFF. The DNA for the CDR3 is TGTGCCAGTGGGGCTGGCGGCCGTAACACCGGGGAGCTGTTTTTT. This chain uses TRBV28 with TRBJ2-2, with a weak D call TRBD1 (5 bases). Germline values: CDR1 MDHEN, CDR2 SYDVKM. The CDR3 has 15 amino acids. V was cut by 9 bases and J by 2 bases, with 16 bases left in between.

The V gene is TRBV20-1, the J gene TRBJ2-7; D remains unclear. Per the germline V gene, CDR1 is DFQATT and CDR2 is SNEGSKA (reference sequence). Trimming cost V 2 bases and J 4 bases, with 6 bases left between them. This CDR3 has 11 residues. The CDR3 region has the DNA TGCAGTGCTAGATTGGGGTACGAGCAGTACTTC. Protein sequence: CSARLGYEQYF.

The chain uses TRBV24-1 and TRBJ2-3; the D gene could be TRBD1 or TRBD2 (5 bases each). CDR3 length: 15 amino acids. V lost 2 bases and J lost 0, with 8 bases in between. Germline V gene data show CDR1 as KGHDR and CDR2 as SFDVKD. The CDR3 is CATSDSRDSTDTQYF. DNA of the CDR3: TGTGCCACCAGTGATTCCCGGGACAGCACAGATACGCAGTATTTT.

This clonotype was counted only a few times. The chain has TRBV11-2 and TRBJ2-3, with 9 bases fitting TRBD2. The J segment lost 7 bases and the V segment lost 3 bases, leaving 14 bases of the junction unmatched. The CDR3 runs 17 residues. Per the germline V gene, CDR1 is SGHAT and CDR2 is FQNNGV. CDR3 sequence: CASSFSAGGFVVNTQYF. The CDR3 nucleotides read TGTGCCAGCAGCTTTTCAGCGGGAGGTTTTGTTGTAAATACGCAGTATTTT.

The sample holds a few counts of this clonotype. This rearrangement joins TRBV2 to TRBJ2-2; 9 nucleotides match TRBD1. Germline V gene sequence: CDR1 SNHLY, CDR2 FYNNEI. With 7 bases clipped from V and 7 bases from J, the junction kept 7 bases outside the gene matches. CDR3 length equals 14 residues. The CDR3 coding sequence is TGTGCCAGCACAGGACAGGGGAAGATCGGGGAGCTGTTTTTT. Its translation: CASTGQGKIGELFF.

This clonotype occurred a few times. CDR3 nucleotide sequence: TGCAGTGCTCCAAAAGCGGGAGTGCTTGAGCAGTTCTTC. Translating gives CSAPKAGVLEQFF. The chain joins TRBV20-1 to TRBJ2-1, with 8 bases identical to TRBD2. CDR3 length: 13 amino acids. Trimming removed 5 bases from V and 9 bases from J; junction bases left unmatched: 9. CDR1 is DFQATT, CDR2 SNEGSKA, per germline (reference sequence).

This clonotype came up a few times. This chain connects TRBV7-8 to TRBJ2-7; TRBD2 matches 7 bases. Losses at the gene ends were 0 bases for V and 3 bases for J; bases not matched to a gene: 5. CDR3 length equals 15 residues. CDR1 is SGHVS and CDR2 is FQNEAQ in the germline V gene. The CDR3 sequence: CASSLARAGLYEQYF. CDR3 DNA sequence: TGTGCCAGCAGCTTAGCGAGAGCGGGGCTCTACGAGCAGTACTTC.

V gene TRBV6-2 or TRBV6-3 combines with J gene TRBJ2-1; 8 positions agree with TRBD1. The germline CDR1 and CDR2 sequences are MNHEY and SVGEGT. The CDR3 is 17 amino acids. The ends lost 3 bases at V and 4 bases at J; junction bases unmatched: 11. The CDR3 DNA is TGTGCCAGCAGTTATTCCAGGGGGCCATATAATTACAATGAGCAGTTCTTC. Its translation: CASSYSRGPYNYNEQFF.

This clonotype occurred a few times. The genes are TRBV15 and TRBJ2-3; D not resolved. CDR3 length: 16 residues. Trimming stripped 0 bases from V and 0 bases from J, with 10 bases between. Germline V CDR1 and CDR2: LNHNV, YYDKDF (reference sequence). CDR3 DNA sequence: TGTGCCACCAGCAGAGATAGCCCCACCAGCACAGATACGCAGTATTTT. This translates into CATSRDSPTSTDTQYF.

This chain joins TRBV20-1 and TRBJ2-1; tentatively, D is TRBD1 (7 bases). Trimming cost V 5 bases and J 0 bases, with 20 bases left between them. Germline lookup yields CDR1 DFQATT and CDR2 SNEGSKA (reference sequence). The CDR3 has 17 amino acids. This chain's CDR3 is CSARKGAGLSSYNEQFF. The CDR3 region has the DNA TGCAGTGCTCGCAAGGGGGCGGGACTCAGCTCCTACAATGAGCAGTTCTTC.

In its sample, this clonotype was seen a few times. This rearrangement joins TRBV20-1 to TRBJ2-7, with D tentatively TRBD2 (6 bases). V was clipped by 3 bases and J by 3 bases, with 24 bases between them. CDR1 and CDR2 (germline): DFQATT, SNEGSKA (reference sequence). CDR3 length equals 17 residues. CDR3 DNA sequence: TGCAGTGCTAGCAGTCTCCCGGGCGAAAGGGGAGGCTACGAGCAGTACTTC. Its translation: CSASSLPGERGGYEQYF.

The chain links TRBV6-4 to TRBJ2-7; 11 bases line up with TRBD1. Germline V lookup: CDR1 MRHNA, CDR2 SNTAGT. The CDR3 spans 17 residues. CDR3 coding DNA: TGTGCGAAAGGGGCCGGGACAGGGGGTCCCAACTCCTACGAGCAGTACTTC. Its translation is CAKGAGTGGPNSYEQYF.

The sample holds a few counts of this clonotype. The CDR3 loop is CASSRRGLAGPPGDTQYF. CDR3 coding DNA: TGTGCCAGCAGCCGAAGAGGATTAGCGGGGCCCCCCGGAGATACGCAGTATTTT. V usage is TRBV11-2 and J usage is TRBJ2-3; TRBD2 aligns across 8 bases. Germline V CDR1 and CDR2: SGHAT, FQNNGV. V was clipped by 5 bases and J by 5 bases; unmatched bases: 18. The CDR3 sequence is 18 residues long.

This clonotype occurred a few times. This chain uses TRBV5-1 with TRBJ2-3; 8 bases align to TRBD2. CDR3 length: 18 amino acids. J gave up 3 bases and V 0 bases, and 12 bases lay outside the gene matches. The germline V gene has CDR1 SGHRS and CDR2 YFSETQ. CDR3 coding DNA: TGCGCCAGCAGCTTGGCTAATAGCGGGGACTTAGCAACAGATACGCAGTATTTT. Its protein is CASSLANSGDLATDTQYF. Based on the CDR3 plus reference TRBV5-1 and TRBJ2-3, the full variable domain is KAGVTQTPRYLIKTRGQQVTLSCSPISGHRSVSWYQQTPGQGLQFLFEYFSETQRNKGNFPGRFSGRQFSNSRSEMNVSTLELGDSALYLCASSLANSGDLATDTQYFGPGTRLTVL.

The chain couples TRBV4-3 to TRBJ2-7; D may match TRBD1 or TRBD2 (5 bases each). The V gene lost 1 base and the J gene lost 6 bases, with 22 bases spanning the gap. The CDR3 has 17 amino acids. CDR1 and CDR2 (germline): LGHNA, YSLEER. Here the CDR3 DNA reads TGCGCCAGCAGCCAAGGAGGGGAGACAGCCGCCGAAACCGAGCAGTACTTC. This sequence encodes CASSQGGETAAETEQYF.

This rearrangement joins TRBV6-2 or TRBV6-3 to TRBJ2-1; possible D gene TRBD2, 6 bases. V gave up 7 bases and J gave up 5 bases, with 12 bases separating them. Germline V gives CDR1 MNHEY, CDR2 SVGEGT. The CDR3 totals 13 residues. In DNA form, the CDR3 reads TGTGCCAGCACCGAGGAGGGAGACAATGAGCAGTTCTTC. Translation gives CASTEEGDNEQFF.

V and J are TRBV20-1 and TRBJ2-3; unclear D gene. The germline gives CDR1 DFQATT, CDR2 SNEGSKA (reference sequence). The CDR3 covers 13 residues. V was shortened by 3 bases and J by 4 bases, with 11 bases between the two germline ends. The CDR3 DNA reads TGCAGTGCTAGCCATATTTTAGCAGATACGCAGTATTTT. Its protein is CSASHILADTQYF.

This chain joins TRBV5-1 and TRBJ2-3; 8 bases map to TRBD2. The CDR3 extends over 12 amino acids. Germline trimming cut 5 bases from V and 9 bases from J; bases unmatched to any gene: 5. Germline loops: CDR1 SGHRS, CDR2 YFSETQ. CDR3 coding DNA: TGCGCCAGCAGGCAGACTAGCGAAACGCAGTATTTT. Translated, it gives CASRQTSETQYF. The full variable domain, rest sourced from reference TRBV5-1 and TRBJ2-3, is KAGVTQTPRYLIKTRGQQVTLSCSPISGHRSVSWYQQTPGQGLQFLFEYFSETQRNKGNFPGRFSGRQFSNSRSEMNVSTLELGDSALYLCASRQTSETQYFGPGTRLTVL.

This clonotype was detected a few times. This chain connects TRBV2 to TRBJ2-7; no clear D gene. The CDR3 runs to 14 residues. CDR1 SNHLY and CDR2 FYNNEI come from the germline V gene. Trimming stripped 4 bases from V and 7 bases from J, with 17 bases between. CDR3 protein: CASSGRTGRVEQYF. The CDR3 DNA sequence: TGTGCCAGCAGTGGTAGGACCGGGCGAGTAGAGCAGTACTTC.